Each of the 12 T cell receptor beta chains below was sequenced from the same sample in a study of T cell responses to AZD1222 COVID-19 vaccine. The data were produced by immunoSEQ multiplex PCR, yet TCRdb's version contains in-frame clones alone and is incomplete. Of roughly 120,000 clones listed, about 90% are singletons. Specimen: peripheral blood, collected on day 0 of MenACWY control vaccination. The source of these receptors is an adult in good health.

The rearrangement joins TRBV5-3 to TRBJ2-7; D call uncertain. TRBV5-3 is an ORF; its function is uncertain. The V end lost 3 bases, the J end lost 6 bases, and 10 bases lay between the germline ends. This CDR3 comprises 12 residues. CDR3 DNA sequence: TGTGCCAGAAGCTCCCGGACCGCCGAGCAGTACTTC. Its protein is CARSSRTAEQYF.

The chain recombines TRBV6-5 with TRBJ2-3, with 9 bases that match TRBD2. J lost 7 bases, V lost 2 bases, and 7 bases had no gene match. Germline V gene sequence: CDR1 MNHEY, CDR2 SVGAGI. The length of the CDR3 is 15 residues. The CDR3 loop reads CASSYRRGGINTQYF. CDR3 coding DNA: TGTGCCAGCAGTTACAGGCGGGGGGGGATAAATACGCAGTATTTT.

This clone was observed a single time. CDR3 region: CAISEEGGRNTEAFF. CDR3 nucleotides: TGTGCCATCAGTGAGGAAGGGGGGCGGAACACTGAAGCTTTCTTT. The V and J genes are TRBV10-3 and TRBJ1-1; a weak D match, TRBD1 (6 bases). Looked up from germline, CDR1 is ENHRY and CDR2 is SYGVKD. Deletions cut 2 bases from V and 1 base from J, with 11 bases between. The CDR3 runs to 15 residues.

The table lists this clone with a count of one. This sequence joins TRBV18 and TRBJ2-3, with D possibly being TRBD1 (5 bases). The CDR3 has 13 residues. The V end lost 5 bases, the J end lost 1 base, and 7 bases lay between the germline ends. CDR1 KGHSH and CDR2 LQKENI come from the germline V gene. The CDR3 region is CASSATGTDTQYF. The DNA of the CDR3 is TGTGCCAGCTCAGCGACAGGCACAGATACGCAGTATTTT.

This chain joins TRBV15 and TRBJ2-1; D is undetermined. CDR1 is LNHNV and CDR2 is YYDKDF in the germline V gene (reference sequence). V was pared by 5 bases and J by 5 bases, with 10 bases between. This CDR3 comprises 13 residues. CDR3 protein: CATSGPRNNEQFF. The CDR3 DNA sequence: TGTGCCACCAGCGGACCTAGGAACAATGAGCAGTTCTTC.

This chain joins TRBV10-3 and TRBJ1-2; 7 nucleotides align to TRBD1. V lost 5 bases, J lost 4 bases, and 4 bases stayed unmatched. The CDR3 extends over 13 amino acids. Germline V gives CDR1 ENHRY, CDR2 SYGVKD. The chain's CDR3 is CAISQGQSYGYTF. CDR3 nucleotides: TGTGCCATCAGTCAGGGACAGAGCTATGGCTACACCTTC.

The gene calls are TRBV28 and TRBJ1-1; D gene ambiguous. The CDR3 covers 13 residues. Trimming pared 8 bases from V and 2 bases from J, leaving 12 bases between. From germline, CDR1 is MDHEN and CDR2 SYDVKM. CDR3 residues: CASCVNPNTEAFF. The CDR3 nucleotides read TGTGCCAGCTGCGTGAACCCCAACACTGAAGCTTTCTTT.

Concerning this clone: At the DNA level, this CDR3 is encoded by other sequences in the same sample as well. The CDR3 DNA reads TGTGCCAGCAGCTTGGTGCTAGCCAAAAACATTCAGTACTTC. Protein: CASSLVLAKNIQYF. The chain links TRBV5-5 to TRBJ2-4; no firm D call. Germline V CDR1 and CDR2: SGHKS, YYEKEE (reference sequence). The V end was cut by 0 bases, the J end by 0 bases, with 4 bases between. The CDR3 length is 14 residues.

CDR3 DNA sequence: TGTGCCAGCAGCTACCAAGAGACCCAGTACTTC. This gives the protein CASSYQETQYF. The chain joins TRBV3-1 (or the pseudogene TRBV3-2) to TRBJ2-5; D gene unclear. Germline V gene data show CDR1 as LGHDT and CDR2 as YNNKEL (reference sequence). The V and J ends lost 5 bases and 0 bases respectively, with 1 base between them. The CDR3 is made up of 11 amino acids.

As for this clone: At one boundary the junction diverges from the germline segment, which might be a read error. The J gene is TRBJ1-3, the V gene TRBV6-5; D is perhaps TRBD1 (6 bases). CDR3 length: 15 residues. CDR1 is MNHEY and CDR2 is SVGAGI in the germline V gene. Written as DNA, the CDR3 is TGTGTCAGCAGTTATACAGGGAGGCGTGGAAACACCATATATTTT. Encoded protein: CVSSYTGRRGNTIYF.

The chain couples TRBV9 to TRBJ1-1, with 7 nucleotides matching TRBD1. CDR3 length equals 15 residues. The germline CDR1 and CDR2 sequences are SGDLS and YYNGEE. J gave up 0 bases and V 4 bases, and 6 bases lay outside the gene matches. This CDR3 is CASSPRQGLNTEAFF. CDR3 nucleotides: TGTGCCAGCAGCCCCCGACAGGGTCTGAACACTGAAGCTTTCTTT.

The chain combines TRBV28 with TRBJ1-4; 7 bases are a match to TRBD1. This CDR3 comprises 17 residues. Trimming at V came to 3 bases and at J to 1 base, leaving 8 bases not matched to a gene. Looked up from germline, CDR1 is MDHEN and CDR2 is SYDVKM. For the CDR3, the DNA is TGTGCCAGCAGTTTTGTGGAGGGGGCCCTAACTAATGAAAAACTGTTTTTT. Translating gives CASSFVEGALTNEKLFF. The full variable domain, its missing parts supplied by reference TRBV28 and TRBJ1-4, is DVKVTQSSRYLVKRTGEKVFLECVQDMDHENMFWYRQDPGLGLRLIYFSYDVKMKEKGDIPEGYSVSREKKERFSLILESASTNQTSMYLCASSFVEGALTNEKLFFGSGTQLSVL.